These 2 T cell receptor beta chains came from one sample sequenced in a study of cytomegalovirus exposure and HLA in healthy donors. 13 Jbeta primers and 60 Vbeta primers were used for the PCR. Sequencing used immunoSEQ multiplex PCR; TCRdb keeps in-frame clones, though not all of them. Of tens of thousands of clones in the sample, over 55% were seen once. The sample taken for sequencing was PBMCs. These receptors came from a woman aged 30 to 39 in good health and CMV-seronegative.

The chain has TRBV19 and TRBJ2-5, with unresolved D. Germline assignment: CDR1 LNHDA and CDR2 SQIVND (reference sequence). This CDR3 has 13 amino acids. With 3 bases removed from V and 5 bases from J, the gap between germline ends came to 10 bases. The DNA for the CDR3 is TGTGCCAGTAGTATTATGAACTACGAGACCCAGTACTTC. Residues: CASSIMNYETQYF.

V is TRBV25-1 and J is TRBJ2-2; 9 nucleotides align to TRBD1. The CDR3 is 14 residues long. Germline V gene lookup returns CDR1 MGHDK and CDR2 SYGVNS. The trim removed 6 bases at V and 3 bases at J, leaving 2 bases unmatched. The CDR3 here is CASSWTGDTGELFF. Here the CDR3 DNA reads TGTGCCAGCAGCTGGACAGGGGACACCGGGGAGCTGTTTTTT.